These 11 T cell receptor beta chains came from one sample sequenced in a study of T cells in Graves' hyperthyroidism and ophthalmopathy (dated by TCRdb to about 2019). Receptor amplification or capture employed multiplex PCR. Sequencing used an Illumina HiSeq 2000. The TCR beta CDR3 regions were amplified from RNA transcripts. A first-round RT-PCR of the TCR CDR3 used the HTBI primer set with the Qiagen OneStep RT-PCR kit. The raw public reads went through TCRdb reprocessing: fastp at Q25, MiXCR clone calling, in-frame beta chains kept. Each entry is one CDR3 protein sequence, shown with its most common DNA and genes. The sample yields roughly 570,000 distinct CDR3 sequences; roughly 46% were counted once. The ten largest account for 15% to 20% of the sample. The material sequenced was peripheral blood or thyroid tissue (not recorded which). The receptor set was obtained from an adult woman with Graves' disease, either hyperthyroidism or ophthalmopathy (not recorded which).

This clonotype came up many times. This chain connects TRBV29-1 to TRBJ2-2; TRBD1 matches 7 bases. The CDR3 runs to 12 residues. Germline V gene lookup returns CDR1 SQVTM and CDR2 ANQGSEA. The V gene end was trimmed by 6 bases and the J gene end by 6 bases; junction bases not matched to a gene: 4. CDR3: CSVTQGAGELFF. DNA for the CDR3: TGCAGCGTGACCCAGGGGGCCGGGGAGCTGTTTTTT.

This clonotype was found many times. V usage is TRBV7-2 and J usage is TRBJ2-7; D is unclear. The ends were cut back, 0 bases at V and 6 bases at J, with 6 bases in the middle. The CDR3 consists of 12 residues. CDR1 is SGHTA and CDR2 is FQGNSA in the germline V gene. The DNA of the CDR3 is TGTGCCAGCAGCTTAGCCGTCGGCGAGCAGTACTTC. It is translated as CASSLAVGEQYF.

Remarks on this clonotype: A much more abundant neighbour one base away suggests this may be a read error. The chain's CDR3 is CASSTDYSSSYGQYF. The DNA of the CDR3 is TGCGCCAGCAGCACGGACTACTCAAGCTCCTACGGGCAGTACTTC. The gene calls are TRBV5-1 and TRBJ2-7, with a tentative D call TRBD2 (6 bases). Looked up from germline, CDR1 is SGHRS and CDR2 is YFSETQ. This CDR3 region has 15 residues.

This clonotype turned up a few times. V and J are TRBV6-2 or TRBV6-3 and TRBJ2-5, with 13 nucleotides matching TRBD2. The length of the CDR3 is 19 residues. Germline V gene lookup returns CDR1 MNHEY and CDR2 SVGEGT. V trimming: 0 bases; J trimming: 1 base; junction bases outside the gene matches: 8. The CDR3 region has the DNA TGTGCCAGCAGTTACTCGATACTAGCGGGAGGGCCCTCCCAAGAGACCCAGTACTTC. Translation: CASSYSILAGGPSQETQYF.

This clonotype was observed a few times. The chain employs TRBV29-1 and TRBJ1-1; 7 nucleotides match TRBD1. In germline, CDR1 is SQVTM, CDR2 ANQGSEA. The junction had 8 bases not matched to a gene; V was cut back by 4 bases and J by 3 bases. This CDR3 has 14 residues. CDR3 sequence: CSVVPTGLDTEAFF. The CDR3 nucleotides are TGCAGCGTTGTTCCGACAGGGTTGGACACTGAAGCTTTCTTT. The complete variable domain, with remaining parts taken from reference TRBV29-1 and TRBJ1-1, reads SAVISQKPSRDICQRGTSLTIQCQVDSQVTMMFWYRQQPGQSLTLIATANQGSEATYESGFVIDKFPISRPNLTFSTLTVSNMSPEDSSIYLCSVVPTGLDTEAFFGQGTRLTVV.

Ten or more counts support this clonotype. This sequence joins TRBV6-1 and TRBJ2-7; D call uncertain. Germline values: CDR1 MNHNS, CDR2 SASEGT. V dropped 5 bases and J dropped 0 bases, with 11 bases sitting between them. The CDR3 loop spans 14 amino acids. The CDR3 loop reads CASSNEVSSYEQYF. The CDR3 DNA is TGTGCCAGCAGTAACGAAGTTAGCTCCTACGAGCAGTACTTC.

CDR3 DNA sequence: TGTGCCATCAGTCCGGACGAAGCTTTCTTT. This gives the protein CAISPDEAFF. The rearrangement uses TRBV10-3 and TRBJ1-1, with D unresolved. The germline V gene has CDR1 ENHRY and CDR2 SYGVKD. CDR3 length equals 10 residues. Between the trimmed V and J ends, which lost 5 bases and 8 bases, there was a span of 6 bases.

This clonotype was seen many times. The CDR3 loop reads CASSPPGRTGELFF. CDR3 DNA: TGCGCCAGCAGCCCCCCGGGGCGCACCGGGGAGCTGTTTTTT. The chain uses TRBV5-1 and TRBJ2-2; TRBD1 or TRBD2 may be the D gene (5 bases each). The germline V and J ends were trimmed by 4 bases and 4 bases, with 11 bases remaining between them. The CDR3 length is 14 residues. The germline V gene has CDR1 SGHRS and CDR2 YFSETQ. The variable domain in full, with the rest retrieved from reference TRBV5-1 and TRBJ2-2, is KAGVTQTPRYLIKTRGQQVTLSCSPISGHRSVSWYQQTPGQGLQFLFEYFSETQRNKGNFPGRFSGRQFSNSRSEMNVSTLELGDSALYLCASSPPGRTGELFFGEGSRLTVL.

The V and J genes are TRBV19 and TRBJ1-2; D remains unclear. The V end was cut by 7 bases, the J end by 4 bases, with 10 bases between. Germline CDR1 LNHDA, CDR2 SQIVND (reference sequence). This CDR3 is built from 12 residues. The CDR3, as DNA: TGTGCCAGTACTGAAGCACCCTATGGCTACACCTTC. This gives the protein CASTEAPYGYTF.

This clonotype was seen ten or more times. The chain couples TRBV12-3 or TRBV12-4 to TRBJ2-7; 7 nucleotides line up with TRBD1. The CDR3 runs to 13 residues. V dropped 2 bases and J dropped 2; count of bases not matched to a gene: 0. DNA of the CDR3: TGTGCCAGCAGTTTACAGGGGGCCTACGAGCAGTACTTC. It yields the protein CASSLQGAYEQYF.

The chain recombines TRBV20-1 with TRBJ2-7; 10 bases map to TRBD2. CDR3 length: 14 amino acids. Germline lookup yields CDR1 DFQATT and CDR2 SNEGSKA (reference sequence). The trim removed 2 bases at V and 2 bases at J, leaving 3 bases unmatched. CDR3 DNA sequence: TGCAGTGCTAGATCGGGACTAGCGCCCTACGAGCAGTACTTC. Its protein product is CSARSGLAPYEQYF.